This T cell receptor (beta chain) emerged from a study of cytomegalovirus exposure and HLA in healthy donors. The donors (healthy individuals) were bone marrow donors. Germline CDR1 reads SGHTA; CDR2 reads FQGNSA. The CDR3 has 18 residues. The V and J ends lost 5 bases and 0 bases, in that order; junction bases with no gene match: 14. The PCR was carried out with 60 Vbeta primers and 13 Jbeta primers. Produced via immunoSEQ multiplex PCR; TCRdb's table is partial and in-frame only. The sample comprises approximately 180,000 clones, approximately 80% of which are singletons, and 4% to 6% rests with the top ten.

Sequencing used PBMCs. The chain uses TRBV7-2 and TRBJ2-7, with 9 bases lining up with TRBD2. The sequence was obtained from a man in his late teens or twenties in good health and CMV-seronegative. This CDR3 reads CASSRPPSGDGSSYEQYF. CDR3 nucleotides: TGTGCCAGCAGCCGTCCACCTAGCGGGGATGGCAGCTCCTACGAGCAGTACTTC.